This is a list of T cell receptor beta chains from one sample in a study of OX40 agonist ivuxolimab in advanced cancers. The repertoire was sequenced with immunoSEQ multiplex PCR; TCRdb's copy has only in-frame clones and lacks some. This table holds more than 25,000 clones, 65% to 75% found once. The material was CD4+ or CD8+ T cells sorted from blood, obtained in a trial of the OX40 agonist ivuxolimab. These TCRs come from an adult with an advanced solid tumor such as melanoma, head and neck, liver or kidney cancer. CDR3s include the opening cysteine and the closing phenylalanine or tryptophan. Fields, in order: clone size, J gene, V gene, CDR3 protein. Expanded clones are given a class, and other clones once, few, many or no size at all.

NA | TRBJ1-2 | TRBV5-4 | CASRLGQEYGYTF
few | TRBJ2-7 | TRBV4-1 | CASSRDNEQYF
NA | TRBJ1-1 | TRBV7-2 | CASHRTGKSNTEAFF
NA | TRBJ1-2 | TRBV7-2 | CASSSLRGNYGYTF
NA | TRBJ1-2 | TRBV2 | CASSGTGYGYTF
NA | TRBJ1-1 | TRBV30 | CAWSVWADTEAFF
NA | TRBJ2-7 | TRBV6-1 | CASRTGVGPIYEQYF
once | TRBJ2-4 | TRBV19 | CASSMMPGAGIQYF
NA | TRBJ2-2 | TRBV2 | CARTKREGQDTGELFF
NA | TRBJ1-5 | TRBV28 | CASVSLWGNQPQHF
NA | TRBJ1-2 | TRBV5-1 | CASSFDGTDYGYTF
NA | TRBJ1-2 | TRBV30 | CAWSPNFRGDYGYTF
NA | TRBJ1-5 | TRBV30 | CAWQLNSNQPQHF
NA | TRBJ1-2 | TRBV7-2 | CASSKMGTFYGYTF
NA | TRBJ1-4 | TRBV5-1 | CASSPGQGNEKLFF
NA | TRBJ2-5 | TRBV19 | CASSPTGYQETQYF
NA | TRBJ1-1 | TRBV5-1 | CASSGTDDSEAFF
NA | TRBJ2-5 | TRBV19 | CASSIGIQETQYF
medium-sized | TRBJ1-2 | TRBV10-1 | CASSADRNGGYTF
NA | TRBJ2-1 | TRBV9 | CASSPRPDSGGGEQFF
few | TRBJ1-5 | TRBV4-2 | CASSQEGAQGQPQHF
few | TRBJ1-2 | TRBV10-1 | CASSDGYTF
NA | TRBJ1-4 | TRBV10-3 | CAAGTETEKLFF
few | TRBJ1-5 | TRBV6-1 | CASTGFLNQPQHF